One sample yielded the 15 T cell receptor beta chains listed below, sequenced in a study of cytomegalovirus exposure and HLA in healthy donors (dated by TCRdb to about 2017). The method was the immunoSEQ multiplex PCR assay. A mixture of 60 forward primers for TCR Vbeta segments and 13 reverse primers for TCR Jbeta segments was used in the multiplex PCR. What TCRdb holds here is the immuneACCESS table cut down to in-frame rearrangements. Part of the clones is not present; checked against another copy, under half of the missing clones reflect an unresolved V gene, and the others are unexplained. This sample's table carries tens of thousands of clones. The ten largest clones take up less than 1.5% of the sample. The sequenced sample was PBMCs. These receptors originate from a woman younger than 45 in good health and CMV-seronegative.

This chain uses TRBV28 with TRBJ2-1; the D gene is possibly TRBD1 (5 bases). Trimming left V 6 bases short and J 8 bases short, with 38 bases between. The CDR3 length is 21 residues. The germline V gene encodes CDR1 MDHEN and CDR2 SYDVKM. The CDR3 here is CASSLGQWYRLNRLRSDEQFF. CDR3 sequence (DNA): TGTGCCAGCAGCCTAGGGCAATGGTACAGGCTAAATCGCCTAAGAAGCGATGAGCAGTTCTTC.

CDR3 bases: TGTGCCACCAGGACAGGGGGCGGTGAATCACCCCTCCACTTT. Its translation is CATRTGGGESPLHF. The rearrangement uses TRBV15 and TRBJ1-6, with 10 positions matching TRBD1. The CDR3 has 14 residues. The J segment lost 10 bases and the V segment lost 6 bases, leaving 6 bases of the junction unmatched. Germline CDR1 reads LNHNV; CDR2 reads YYDKDF (reference sequence). Full variable domain (rest looked up from reference TRBV15 and TRBJ1-6): DAMVIQNPRYQVTQFGKPVTLSCSQTLNHNVMYWYQQKSSQAPKLLFHYYDKDFNNEADTPDNFQSRRPNTSFCFLDIRSPGLGDTAMYLCATRTGGGESPLHFGNGTRLTVT.

The chain couples TRBV30 to TRBJ2-7, with D perhaps TRBD2 (7 bases). Trimming left V 1 base short and J 0 bases short, with 13 bases between. The CDR3 is 15 amino acids. Germline assignment: CDR1 GTSNPN and CDR2 SVGIG (reference sequence). DNA for the CDR3: TGTGCCTGGAGTGGGGGGGGCAGGAACTCCTACGAGCAGTACTTC. Protein: CAWSGGGRNSYEQYF.

The chain has TRBV5-6 and TRBJ1-1, with D perhaps TRBD1 (5 bases). The V end lost 4 bases, the J end lost 8 bases, and 15 bases lay between the germline ends. The germline gives CDR1 SGHDT, CDR2 YYEEEE. The CDR3 totals 13 residues. The CDR3 reads CASSRRGQREAFF. CDR3 DNA: TGTGCCAGCAGCAGGAGAGGACAAAGAGAAGCTTTCTTT.

The chain is built from TRBV19 and TRBJ1-1; D remains unclear. Germline V lookup: CDR1 LNHDA, CDR2 SQIVND (reference sequence). Deletions cut 5 bases from V and 3 bases from J, with 7 bases between. This CDR3 region has 12 residues. DNA for the CDR3: TGTGCCAGTAGTGGCGGGTACACTGAAGCTTTCTTT. It encodes CASSGGYTEAFF.

The CDR3 region is CSVSTGGSNAFF. CDR3 nucleotides: TGCAGCGTTTCGACAGGGGGCTCGAATGCTTTCTTT. The chain carries TRBV29-1 and TRBJ1-1; 10 bases line up with TRBD1. This CDR3 has 12 amino acids. V gave up 5 bases and J gave up 11 bases; unmatched junction bases: 8. CDR1 is SQVTM and CDR2 is ANQGSEA in the germline V gene.

This chain joins TRBV2 and TRBJ1-4; D unclear. Germline V gene sequence: CDR1 SNHLY, CDR2 FYNNEI. Trimming pared 11 bases from V and 2 bases from J, leaving 15 bases between. The CDR3 runs 14 residues. The CDR3 region has the DNA TGTGCCTCAGGACTCCCGCGGACTAATGAAAAACTGTTTTTT. Protein product: CASGLPRTNEKLFF.

Here the CDR3 DNA reads TGCGCCAGCCGAGAGAACTCAGCGAATGAGCAGTTCTTC. It codes for CASRENSANEQFF. The chain uses TRBV5-1 and TRBJ2-1; D is uncertain. CDR3 length equals 13 residues. Germline assignment: CDR1 SGHRS and CDR2 YFSETQ. Trimming left V 7 bases short and J 7 bases short, with 15 bases between.

The chain has TRBV6-5 and TRBJ2-7; 7 positions match TRBD2. The CDR3 covers 16 residues. With V trimmed by 0 bases and J by 6 bases, 11 bases remained unmatched. Germline lookup yields CDR1 MNHEY and CDR2 SVGAGI. The CDR3 coding sequence is TGTGCCAGCAGTTACTCGGTGATAGGGAGGGCGACCGAGCAGTACTTC. It is translated as CASSYSVIGRATEQYF.

A remark on this clone: At the DNA level, this CDR3 is encoded by other sequences in the same sample as well. The chain links TRBV30 to TRBJ2-7, with D hard to call. The V gene's germline CDR1 is GTSNPN and CDR2 SVGIG (reference sequence). Trimming stripped 1 base from V and 0 bases from J, with 4 bases between. The CDR3 consists of 12 residues. CDR3 loop: CAWSDSSYEQYF. CDR3 DNA: TGTGCCTGGAGTGACAGCTCCTACGAGCAGTACTTC.

The rearrangement uses TRBV30 and TRBJ2-5, with 9 bases matching TRBD2. The germline CDR1 and CDR2 sequences are GTSNPN and SVGIG (reference sequence). Trimming at V came to 0 bases and at J to 11 bases, leaving 16 bases not matched to a gene. The CDR3 consists of 16 residues. The CDR3 region is CAWSVGWASGDGWQYF. CDR3 DNA: TGTGCCTGGAGTGTTGGGTGGGCTAGCGGGGATGGATGGCAGTACTTC.

Worth noting for this clone: Other DNA sequences from this sample encode an identical CDR3 as well. The V call is TRBV20-1, the J call TRBJ1-2, with 8 bases aligning to TRBD1. Germline V lookup: CDR1 DFQATT, CDR2 SNEGSKA (reference sequence). Trimming at V came to 4 bases and at J to 8 bases, leaving 3 bases not matched to a gene. The CDR3 spans 11 residues. CDR3 sequence (DNA): TGCAGTGCTAAGACAGGGGACGGCTACACCTTC. Its translation: CSAKTGDGYTF.

The J gene is TRBJ2-7, the V gene TRBV30, with 12 nucleotides matching TRBD2. V shed 3 bases, J shed 5 bases, and the junction held 5 bases outside the gene matches. Germline CDR1 reads GTSNPN; CDR2 reads SVGIG (reference sequence). The CDR3 is 14 amino acids. CDR3 nucleotides: TGTGCCTGGAGCCGACTAGCGGGAGCCAACGAGCAGTACTTC. It yields the protein CAWSRLAGANEQYF.

The V call is TRBV27, the J call TRBJ2-1, with D possibly TRBD2 on 6 matching bases. CDR3 length: 15 amino acids. V lost 6 bases to trimming and J lost 3 bases, with 15 bases between them. CDR1 is MNHEY, CDR2 SMNVEV, per germline (reference sequence). CDR3: CASSFRAGNYNEQFF. The DNA of the CDR3 is TGTGCCAGCAGCTTTCGGGCGGGAAACTACAATGAGCAGTTCTTC.

The chain carries TRBV7-9 and TRBJ2-3; tentatively, D is TRBD2 (6 bases). Trimming took off 5 bases at V and 5 bases at J, with 14 bases between the two ends. The CDR3 consists of 14 residues. CDR1 is SEHNR and CDR2 is FQNEAQ in the germline V gene (reference sequence). The CDR3 DNA reads TGTGCCAGCAGCGCGCGGACTACGGGAGATACGCAGTATTTT. It translates to CASSARTTGDTQYF.